This T cell receptor (beta chain) appears in the sequencing data of a study of T cell changes during pregnancy in multiple sclerosis. Sequenced by immunoSEQ multiplex PCR; TCRdb stores in-frame clones only, minus some. This sample has roughly 34,000 clones; more than 75% occur once, and the top ten carry 4% to 5.5%. Germline values: CDR1 MNHEY, CDR2 SMNVEV (reference sequence). Trimming cost V 5 bases and J 0 bases, with 8 bases left between them. The CDR3 is 14 amino acids. This chain joins TRBV27 and TRBJ2-1; no definite D call. The receptor's source is a female donor in good health, enrolled as a control in a pregnancy study. This sample comprised peripheral blood, obtained in the second trimester of pregnancy. CDR3 sequence (DNA): TGTGCCAGCAGTCTTAAGAGCTCCTACAATGAGCAGTTCTTC. Its translation: CASSLKSSYNEQFF.